One and the same sample provided the 11 T cell receptor beta chains below, sequenced in a study of EBV T-cell therapy then PD-1 blockade in nasopharyngeal carcinoma. Sample treatment: AdE1-LMPpoly-expanded autologous EBV-specific T-cell therapy followed by anti-PD-1 nivolumab. What these receptors recognize is not known. The method was immunoSEQ multiplex PCR; TCRdb's version includes in-frame clones alone and lacks a portion of them. The repertoire includes 15,000 to 20,000 clones, approximately 88% of them detected once, and roughly 30% sits in the top ten. The input for sequencing was CD8+ T cells from blood, taken around day 35 from a patient whose treatment included autologous EBV-specific T cells and nivolumab. The receptor set was obtained from a man aged 40-55 years with nasopharyngeal carcinoma.

The chain couples TRBV27 to TRBJ2-3; D gene ambiguous. Germline V CDR1 and CDR2: MNHEY, SMNVEV (reference sequence). The CDR3 loop spans 12 amino acids. The germline V and J ends were trimmed by 6 bases and 2 bases, with 6 bases remaining between them. The CDR3 DNA reads TGTGCCAGCAGCCCCATCACAGATACGCAGTATTTT. This gives the protein CASSPITDTQYF.

Notes on this clone: Within the sample, other DNA sequences also encode this same CDR3. The chain carries TRBV12-3 or TRBV12-4 and TRBJ2-3; D not resolved. V was shortened by 3 bases and J by 6 bases, with 4 bases between the two germline ends. CDR3 length: 11 amino acids. This CDR3 reads CASSFSDTQYF. CDR3 in DNA: TGTGCCAGCAGTTTTTCGGATACGCAGTATTTT.

This rearrangement joins TRBV5-4 to TRBJ1-2; 7 positions match TRBD1. The CDR3 covers 14 residues. J gave up 3 bases and V 4 bases, and 6 bases lay outside the gene matches. From germline, CDR1 is SGHNT and CDR2 YYREEE (reference sequence). CDR3 bases: TGTGCCAGCAGCAAAACAGGGGAGGACTATGGCTACACCTTC. This sequence encodes CASSKTGEDYGYTF.

This clone was picked up one time. The chain carries TRBV2 and TRBJ2-7; tentatively, D is TRBD2 (5 bases). Looked up from germline, CDR1 is SNHLY and CDR2 is FYNNEI. The CDR3 contains 13 residues. Trimming shortened V by 1 base and J by 9 bases, and 13 bases separated the two germline ends. The CDR3 DNA reads as TGTGCCAGCAGTGAAGTTCGGGTCCGGGGGCAGTACTTC. Amino acid sequence: CASSEVRVRGQYF.

The rearrangement links TRBV28 to TRBJ2-1, with TRBD1 matching 9 bases. After removal of 7 bases from V and 8 bases from J, the junction contained 12 bases not matched to a gene. From germline, CDR1 is MDHEN and CDR2 SYDVKM. This CDR3 spans 15 amino acids. In nucleotides, the CDR3 is TGTGCCAGCACACTCTCGGACAGGGGCACCCATGAGCAGTTCTTC. Amino acid sequence: CASTLSDRGTHEQFF.

This sequence joins TRBV10-3 and TRBJ2-1; 13 nucleotides agree with TRBD2. Germline CDR1 is ENHRY and CDR2 is SYGVKD. The CDR3 loop spans 14 amino acids. With V trimmed by 5 bases and J by 7 bases, 2 bases remained unmatched. CDR3 amino acids: CAISPGLAGNEQFF. The CDR3 region has the DNA TGTGCCATCAGTCCGGGACTAGCGGGGAATGAGCAGTTCTTC.

The V and J genes are TRBV6-4 and TRBJ2-1; 9 bases match TRBD1. The CDR3 consists of 15 residues. Germline-derived CDR1 and CDR2 are MRHNA and SNTAGT. V dropped 6 bases and J dropped 7; count of bases not matched to a gene: 10. The CDR3 DNA sequence: TGTGCCAGCAGCCAGGGGGGACAGGGTGGGAATGAGCAGTTCTTC. This encodes CASSQGGQGGNEQFF.

This clone was seen a single time. The CDR3 loop reads CASSFKRAGPYEQYF. For the CDR3, the DNA is TGTGCCAGCAGTTTTAAGCGGGCCGGACCCTACGAGCAGTACTTC. The chain joins TRBV28 to TRBJ2-7; a weak D match, TRBD2 (6 bases). Germline V gene data show CDR1 as MDHEN and CDR2 as SYDVKM. CDR3 length: 15 residues. V was pared by 3 bases and J by 2 bases, with 14 bases between.

The V and J genes are TRBV24-1 and TRBJ1-1; D is perhaps TRBD1 (5 bases). This CDR3 has 14 amino acids. V was trimmed by 4 bases and J by 1 base, leaving 9 bases between them. CDR1 and CDR2 from the germline V gene are KGHDR and SFDVKD. The CDR3 loop reads CATSETGANTEAFF. The CDR3 DNA follows: TGTGCCACCAGTGAAACCGGGGCGAACACTGAAGCTTTCTTT.

This chain uses TRBV27 with TRBJ2-6; D is perhaps TRBD1 or TRBD2 (5 bases each). There are 16 residues in the CDR3. CDR1 and CDR2 from the germline V gene are MNHEY and SMNVEV (reference sequence). Trimming shortened V by 5 bases and J by 0 bases, and 11 bases separated the two germline ends. CDR3 nucleotide sequence: TGTGCCAGCAGTCGGGGACCGGGCTCTGGGGCCAACGTCCTGACTTTC. Translation: CASSRGPGSGANVLTF.

This clone was observed a single time. V usage is TRBV6-5 and J usage is TRBJ2-2; D ambiguous. V was trimmed by 6 bases and J by 3 bases, leaving 8 bases between them. Germline assignment: CDR1 MNHEY and CDR2 SVGAGI. This CDR3 has 13 residues. CDR3 region: CASSPKDTGELFF. The CDR3 DNA follows: TGTGCCAGCAGCCCCAAGGACACCGGGGAGCTGTTTTTT.